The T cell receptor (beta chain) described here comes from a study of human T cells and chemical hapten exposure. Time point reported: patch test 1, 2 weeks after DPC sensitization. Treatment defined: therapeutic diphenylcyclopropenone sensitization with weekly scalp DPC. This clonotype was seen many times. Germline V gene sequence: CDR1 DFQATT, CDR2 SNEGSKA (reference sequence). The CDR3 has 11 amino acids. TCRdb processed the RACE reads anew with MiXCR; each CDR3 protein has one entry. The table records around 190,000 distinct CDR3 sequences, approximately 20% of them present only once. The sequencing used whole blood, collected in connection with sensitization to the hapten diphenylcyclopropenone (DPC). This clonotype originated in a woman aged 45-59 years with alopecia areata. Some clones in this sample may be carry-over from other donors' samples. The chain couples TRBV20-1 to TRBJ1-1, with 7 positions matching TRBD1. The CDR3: CRTNRGPEAFF. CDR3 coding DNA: TGCAGGACCAACAGGGGACCTGAAGCTTTCTTT.